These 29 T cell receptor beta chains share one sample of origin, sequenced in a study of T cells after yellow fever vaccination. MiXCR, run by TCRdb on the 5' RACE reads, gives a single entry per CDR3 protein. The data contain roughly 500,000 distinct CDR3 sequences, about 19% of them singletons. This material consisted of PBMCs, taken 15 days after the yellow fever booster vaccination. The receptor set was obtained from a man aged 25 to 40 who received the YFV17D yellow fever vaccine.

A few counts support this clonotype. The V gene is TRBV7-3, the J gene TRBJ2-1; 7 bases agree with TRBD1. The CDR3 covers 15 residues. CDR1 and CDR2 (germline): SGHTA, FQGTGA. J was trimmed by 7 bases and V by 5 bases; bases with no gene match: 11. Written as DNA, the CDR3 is TGTGCCAGCAGCCTCACAGGGGTCCCCCTAAATGAGCAGTTCTTC. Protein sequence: CASSLTGVPLNEQFF.

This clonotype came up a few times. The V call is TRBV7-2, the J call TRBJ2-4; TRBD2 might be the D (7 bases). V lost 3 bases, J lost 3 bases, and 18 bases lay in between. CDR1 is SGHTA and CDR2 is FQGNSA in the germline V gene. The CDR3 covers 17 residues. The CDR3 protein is CASSFSMGGPGKNIQYF. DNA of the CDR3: TGTGCCAGCAGCTTCTCTATGGGGGGGCCGGGCAAAAACATTCAGTACTTC.

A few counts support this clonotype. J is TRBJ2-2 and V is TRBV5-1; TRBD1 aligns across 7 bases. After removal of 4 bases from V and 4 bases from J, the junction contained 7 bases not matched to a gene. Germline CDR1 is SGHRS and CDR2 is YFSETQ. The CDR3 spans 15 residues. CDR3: CASSIQGPGTGELFF. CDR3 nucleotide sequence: TGCGCCAGCAGCATACAGGGGCCGGGCACCGGGGAGCTGTTTTTT. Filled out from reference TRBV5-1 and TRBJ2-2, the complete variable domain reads KAGVTQTPRYLIKTRGQQVTLSCSPISGHRSVSWYQQTPGQGLQFLFEYFSETQRNKGNFPGRFSGRQFSNSRSEMNVSTLELGDSALYLCASSIQGPGTGELFFGEGSRLTVL.

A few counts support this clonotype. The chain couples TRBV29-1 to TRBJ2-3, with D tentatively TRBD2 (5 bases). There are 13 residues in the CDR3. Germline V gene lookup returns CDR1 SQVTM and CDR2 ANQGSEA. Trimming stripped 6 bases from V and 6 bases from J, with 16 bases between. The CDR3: CSVGDRGSDTQYF. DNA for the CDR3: TGCAGCGTCGGGGATCGAGGATCTGATACGCAGTATTTT.

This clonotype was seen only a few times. The DNA of the CDR3 is TGTGCCAGCAGTGAAGTTTTGGGGTTGAATCAGCCCCAGCATTTT. Translated, it gives CASSEVLGLNQPQHF. J is TRBJ1-5 and V is TRBV6-1; D is unclear. The germline CDR1 and CDR2 sequences are MNHNS and SASEGT. Trimming stripped 1 base from V and 4 bases from J, with 11 bases between. CDR3 length: 15 residues.

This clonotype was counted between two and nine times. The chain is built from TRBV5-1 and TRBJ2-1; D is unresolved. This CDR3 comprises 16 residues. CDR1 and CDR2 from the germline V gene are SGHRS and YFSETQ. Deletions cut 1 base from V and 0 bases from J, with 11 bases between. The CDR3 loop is CASSLTTQSSYNEQFF. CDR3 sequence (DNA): TGCGCCAGCAGCTTGACGACGCAAAGCTCCTACAATGAGCAGTTCTTC.

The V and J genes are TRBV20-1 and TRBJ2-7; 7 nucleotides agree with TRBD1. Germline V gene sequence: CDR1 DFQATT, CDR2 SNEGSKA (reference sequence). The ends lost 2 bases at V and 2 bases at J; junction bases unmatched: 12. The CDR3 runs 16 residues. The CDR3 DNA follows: TGCAGTGCTAGACGGACCGGGCAGGGGGATCCCTACGAGCAGTACTTC. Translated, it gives CSARRTGQGDPYEQYF.

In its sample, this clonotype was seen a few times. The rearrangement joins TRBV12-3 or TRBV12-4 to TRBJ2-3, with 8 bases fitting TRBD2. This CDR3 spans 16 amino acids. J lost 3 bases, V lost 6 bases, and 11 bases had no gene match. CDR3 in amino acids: CASSPPVGGRTDTQYF. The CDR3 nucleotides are TGTGCCAGCAGCCCCCCGGTTGGCGGGAGGACAGATACGCAGTATTTT.

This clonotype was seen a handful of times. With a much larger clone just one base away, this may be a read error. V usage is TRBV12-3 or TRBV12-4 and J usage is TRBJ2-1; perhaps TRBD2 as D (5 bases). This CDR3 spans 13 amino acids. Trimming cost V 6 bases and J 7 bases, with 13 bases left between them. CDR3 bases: TGTGCCAGCAGCCTAGGGTGGGAGAATGAGCAGTTCTTC. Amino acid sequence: CASSLGWENEQFF.

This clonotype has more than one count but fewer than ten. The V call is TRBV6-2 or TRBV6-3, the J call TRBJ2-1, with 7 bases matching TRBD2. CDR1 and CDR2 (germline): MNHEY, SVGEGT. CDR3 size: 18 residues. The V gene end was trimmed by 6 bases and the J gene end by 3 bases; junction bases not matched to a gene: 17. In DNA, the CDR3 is TGTGCCAGCAGCCGGTCTTTGGGCGGGAGCCGAGACTACAATGAGCAGTTCTTC. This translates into CASSRSLGGSRDYNEQFF.

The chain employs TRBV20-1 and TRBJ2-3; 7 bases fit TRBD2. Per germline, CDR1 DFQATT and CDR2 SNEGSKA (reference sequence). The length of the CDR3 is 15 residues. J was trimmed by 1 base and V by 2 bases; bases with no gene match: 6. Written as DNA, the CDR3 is TGCAGTGCTAGACTTTGGACTAGAGGCACAGATACGCAGTATTTT. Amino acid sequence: CSARLWTRGTDTQYF.

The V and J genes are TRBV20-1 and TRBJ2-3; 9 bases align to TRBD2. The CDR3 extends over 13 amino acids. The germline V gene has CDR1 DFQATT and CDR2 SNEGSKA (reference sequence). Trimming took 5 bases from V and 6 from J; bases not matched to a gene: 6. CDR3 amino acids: CSAEGGRADTQYF. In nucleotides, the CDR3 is TGCAGTGCTGAGGGCGGGAGGGCCGATACGCAGTATTTT.

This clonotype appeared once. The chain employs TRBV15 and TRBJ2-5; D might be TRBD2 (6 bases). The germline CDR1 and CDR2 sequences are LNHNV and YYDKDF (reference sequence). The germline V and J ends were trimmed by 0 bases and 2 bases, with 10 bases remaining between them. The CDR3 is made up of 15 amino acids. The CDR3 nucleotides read TGTGCCACCAGCAGAGACCCGGGAGAGCAAGAGACCCAGTACTTC. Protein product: CATSRDPGEQETQYF.

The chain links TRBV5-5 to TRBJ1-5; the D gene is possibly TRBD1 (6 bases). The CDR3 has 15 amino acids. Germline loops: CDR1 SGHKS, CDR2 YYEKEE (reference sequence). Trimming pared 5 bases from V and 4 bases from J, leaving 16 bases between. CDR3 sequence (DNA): TGTGCCAGCAGGCGATCGGGGGCTTTGAATCAGCCCCAGCATTTT. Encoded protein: CASRRSGALNQPQHF. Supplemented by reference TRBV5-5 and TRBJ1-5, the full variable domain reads DAGVTQSPTHLIKTRGQQVTLRCSPISGHKSVSWYQQVLGQGPQFIFQYYEKEERGRGNFPDRFSARQFPNYSSELNVNALLLGDSALYLCASRRSGALNQPQHFGDGTRLSIL.

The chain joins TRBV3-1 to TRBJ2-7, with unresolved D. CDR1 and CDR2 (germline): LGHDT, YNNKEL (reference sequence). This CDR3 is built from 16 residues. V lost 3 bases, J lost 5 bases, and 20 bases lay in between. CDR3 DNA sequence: TGTGCCAGCAGCCAGACGCCCAAAAGTCTAGGGCACGAGCAGTACTTC. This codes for CASSQTPKSLGHEQYF.

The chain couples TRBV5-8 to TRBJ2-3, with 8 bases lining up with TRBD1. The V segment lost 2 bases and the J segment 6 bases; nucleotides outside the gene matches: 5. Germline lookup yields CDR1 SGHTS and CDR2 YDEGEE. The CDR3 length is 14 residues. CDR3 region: CASSFDRGRDTQYF. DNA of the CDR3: TGTGCCAGCAGCTTTGACAGGGGTAGGGATACGCAGTATTTT.

CDR3 DNA sequence: TGTGCCAGCAGCTTACGAGCGGGAGCAGCCTACAATGAGCAGTTCTTC. It translates to CASSLRAGAAYNEQFF. The chain has TRBV11-2 and TRBJ2-1; TRBD2 matches 8 bases. The CDR3 spans 16 residues. Germline assignment: CDR1 SGHAT and CDR2 FQNNGV. V shed 2 bases and J 2 bases; nucleotides not matched to a gene: 5.

The CDR3 nucleotides read TGCAGCGTCAGGACCGGGACAGGGACCCAAGAGACCCAGTACTTC. Its translation: CSVRTGTGTQETQYF. The chain is built from TRBV29-1 and TRBJ2-5; 9 nucleotides match TRBD1. Germline V CDR1 and CDR2: SQVTM, ANQGSEA. The CDR3 runs to 15 residues. V gave up 6 bases and J gave up 1 base; unmatched junction bases: 9.

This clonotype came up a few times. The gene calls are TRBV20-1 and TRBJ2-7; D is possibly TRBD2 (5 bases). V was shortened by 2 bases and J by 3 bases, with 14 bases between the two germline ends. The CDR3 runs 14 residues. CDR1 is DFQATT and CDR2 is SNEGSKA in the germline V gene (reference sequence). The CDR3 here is CSARSRLMSYEQYF. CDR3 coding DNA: TGCAGTGCTAGATCGCGACTAATGAGCTACGAGCAGTACTTC.

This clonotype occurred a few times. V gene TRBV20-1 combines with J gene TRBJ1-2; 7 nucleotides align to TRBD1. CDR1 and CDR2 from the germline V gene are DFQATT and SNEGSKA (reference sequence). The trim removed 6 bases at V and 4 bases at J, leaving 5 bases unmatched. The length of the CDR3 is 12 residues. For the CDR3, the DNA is TGCAGTGCCACCGAGGGGGCCTATGGCTACACCTTC. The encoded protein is CSATEGAYGYTF.

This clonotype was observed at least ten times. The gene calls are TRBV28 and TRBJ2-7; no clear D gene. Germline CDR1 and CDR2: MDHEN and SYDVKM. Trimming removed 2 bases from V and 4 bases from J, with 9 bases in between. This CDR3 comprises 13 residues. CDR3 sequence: CASSLRLDYEQYF. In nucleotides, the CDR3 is TGTGCCAGCAGTTTACGGCTAGATTACGAGCAGTACTTC.

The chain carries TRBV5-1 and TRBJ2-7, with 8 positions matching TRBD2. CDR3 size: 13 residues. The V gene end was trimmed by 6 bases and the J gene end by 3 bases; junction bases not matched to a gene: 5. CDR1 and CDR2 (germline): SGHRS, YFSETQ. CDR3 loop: CASMDSGDYEQYF. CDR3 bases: TGCGCCAGCATGGATAGCGGGGACTACGAGCAGTACTTC.

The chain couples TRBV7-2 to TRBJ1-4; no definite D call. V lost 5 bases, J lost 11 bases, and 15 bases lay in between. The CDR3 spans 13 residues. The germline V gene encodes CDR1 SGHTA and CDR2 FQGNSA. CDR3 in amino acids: CASSPGGAVKLFF. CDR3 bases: TGTGCCAGCAGCCCGGGTGGAGCGGTCAAACTGTTTTTT. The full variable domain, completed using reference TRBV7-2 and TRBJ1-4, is GAGVSQSPSNKVTEKGKDVELRCDPISGHTALYWYRQSLGQGLEFLIYFQGNSAPDKSGLPSDRFSAERTGGSVSTLTIQRTQQEDSAVYLCASSPGGAVKLFFGSGTQLSVL.

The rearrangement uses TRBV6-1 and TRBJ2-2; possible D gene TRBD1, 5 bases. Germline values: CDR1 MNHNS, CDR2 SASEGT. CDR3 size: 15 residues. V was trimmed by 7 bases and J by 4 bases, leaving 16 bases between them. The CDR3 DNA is TGTGCCAGCACCGACAGAACCCAAAGCACCGGGGAGCTGTTTTTT. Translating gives CASTDRTQSTGELFF.

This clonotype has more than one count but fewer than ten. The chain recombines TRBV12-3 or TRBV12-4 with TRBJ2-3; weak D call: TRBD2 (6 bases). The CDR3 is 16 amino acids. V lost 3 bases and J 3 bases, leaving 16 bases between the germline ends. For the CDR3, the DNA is TGTGCCAGCAGTTTGGGGTTTAGCGGCGGGACAGATACGCAGTATTTT. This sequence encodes CASSLGFSGGTDTQYF.

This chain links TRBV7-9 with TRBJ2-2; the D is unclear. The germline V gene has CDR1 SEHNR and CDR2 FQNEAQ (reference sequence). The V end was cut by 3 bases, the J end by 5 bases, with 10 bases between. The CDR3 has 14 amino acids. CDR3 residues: CASSLNRETGELFF. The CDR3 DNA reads TGTGCCAGCAGCTTGAACAGAGAAACCGGGGAGCTGTTTTTT. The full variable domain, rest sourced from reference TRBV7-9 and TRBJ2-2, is DTGVSQNPRHKITKRGQNVTFRCDPISEHNRLYWYRQTLGQGPEFLTYFQNEAQLEKSRLLSDRFSAERPKGSFSTLEIQRTEQGDSAMYLCASSLNRETGELFFGEGSRLTVL.

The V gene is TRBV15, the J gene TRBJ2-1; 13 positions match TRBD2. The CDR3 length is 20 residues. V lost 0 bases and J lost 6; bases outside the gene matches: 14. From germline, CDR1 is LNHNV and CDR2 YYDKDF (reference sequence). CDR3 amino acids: CATSRDFGTSGKVTGNEQFF. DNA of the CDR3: TGTGCCACCAGCAGAGATTTCGGGACTAGCGGGAAGGTAACAGGCAATGAGCAGTTCTTC. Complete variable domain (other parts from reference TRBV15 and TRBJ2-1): DAMVIQNPRYQVTQFGKPVTLSCSQTLNHNVMYWYQQKSSQAPKLLFHYYDKDFNNEADTPDNFQSRRPNTSFCFLDIRSPGLGDTAMYLCATSRDFGTSGKVTGNEQFFGPGTRLTVL.

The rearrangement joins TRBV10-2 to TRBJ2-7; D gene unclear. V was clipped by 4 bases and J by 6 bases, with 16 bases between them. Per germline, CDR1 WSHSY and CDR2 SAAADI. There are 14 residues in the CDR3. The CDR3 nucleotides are TGCGCCAGCAGTGCGGTTCGTAATTCGGGCGAGCAGTACTTC. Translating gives CASSAVRNSGEQYF.

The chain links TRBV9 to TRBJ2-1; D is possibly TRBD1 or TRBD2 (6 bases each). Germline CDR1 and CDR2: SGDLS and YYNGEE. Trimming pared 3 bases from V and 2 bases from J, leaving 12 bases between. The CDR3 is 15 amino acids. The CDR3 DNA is TGTGCCAGCAGCGGTCGCGGGACAACCTACAATGAGCAGTTCTTC. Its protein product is CASSGRGTTYNEQFF.